The present T cell receptor (beta chain) was sequenced within a study of cytomegalovirus exposure and HLA in healthy donors. 60 Vbeta and 13 Jbeta primers were used in PCR. Clones were sequenced by immunoSEQ multiplex PCR, and TCRdb holds only the in-frame ones, with some missing. The data show about 300,000 clones, about nine tenths seen once. The sequenced sample consisted of PBMCs. The origin of this receptor is a man aged 35 to 55 in good health and CMV-seropositive.

The CDR3 bases are TGTGCCAGCAGCTTGGAAGCACCTGACAGGGCTGGGCACAATGAGCAGTTCTTC. Amino acids: CASSLEAPDRAGHNEQFF. The chain has TRBV5-5 and TRBJ2-1, with TRBD1 matching 7 bases. V was clipped by 0 bases and J by 5 bases; unmatched bases: 14. Germline CDR1 and CDR2: SGHKS and YYEKEE (reference sequence). This CDR3 is built from 18 residues.